This paragraph covers one T cell receptor (beta chain) sequence. Antigen: not known. This table comes from immunoSEQ multiplex PCR, and its TCRdb copy is limited to in-frame clones, with some not included. The sample lists fewer than 40,000 clones, around 90% occurring once. The CDR3 sequence is 16 residues long. V was trimmed by 3 bases and J by 6 bases, leaving 22 bases between them. In germline, CDR1 is SGHRS, CDR2 YFSETQ. This specimen comes from a study of T cells in localized non-small cell lung cancer. Study-level findings and limits: A denser population of T cells in blood accompanied longer overall survival.

Sequencing used peripheral blood mononuclear cells, obtained before any cancer treatment. The sequence was obtained from a man aged 35 to 69 with stage III lung adenocarcinoma. V gene TRBV5-1 combines with J gene TRBJ2-7, with D possibly matching TRBD2 (6 bases). CDR3 sequence (DNA): TGCGCCAGCAGCTCCCTTCTGACTAGTCTGGGAGGCGAGCAGTACTTC. Amino acids: CASSSLLTSLGGEQYF.